This T cell receptor beta chain was identified in a study of radiotherapy plus CTLA-4 blockade in lung cancer. Overall study results and limits: Best predicting response, reportedly, were early blood T cell clone dynamics, with interferon-beta.

The CDR3 covers 17 residues. V lost 0 bases, J lost 0 bases, and 2 bases stayed unmatched. Looked up from germline, CDR1 is LGHNA and CDR2 is YSLEER. Remarks on this clone: Its antigen is undetermined.

Profiled with immunoSEQ multiplex PCR; TCRdb holds only in-frame clones, not every one. Here the sample spans under 55,000 clones, about 81% being singletons. The chain is built from TRBV4-3 and TRBJ2-2, with 9 bases aligning to TRBD2. Sequenced here: peripheral blood, sampled from a patient treated with radiotherapy plus ipilimumab. The clonotype comes from a human donor with non-small cell lung cancer who had stable disease on radiotherapy plus ipilimumab. The CDR3 sequence is CASSQETSGPNTGELFF. CDR3 nucleotide sequence: TGCGCCAGCAGCCAAGAGACTAGCGGACCGAACACCGGGGAGCTGTTTTTT.